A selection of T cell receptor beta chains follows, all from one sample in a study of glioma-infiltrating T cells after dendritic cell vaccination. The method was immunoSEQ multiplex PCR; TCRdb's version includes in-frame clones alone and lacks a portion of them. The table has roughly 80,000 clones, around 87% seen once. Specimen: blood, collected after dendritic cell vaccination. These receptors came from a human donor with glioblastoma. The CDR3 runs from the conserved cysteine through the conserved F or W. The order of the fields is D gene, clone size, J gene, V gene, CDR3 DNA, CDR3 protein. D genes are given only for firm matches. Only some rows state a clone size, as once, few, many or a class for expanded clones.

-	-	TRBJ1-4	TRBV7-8	TGTGCCAGCAGCTTTAGGGGGACTAATGAAAAACTGTTTTTT	CASSFRGTNEKLFF
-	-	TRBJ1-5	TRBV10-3	TGTGCCATCAGTGAGTCCAGGGACACTAGAGGTTGGCCCCAGCATTTT	CAISESRDTRGWPQHF
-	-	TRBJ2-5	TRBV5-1	TGCGCCAGCAGCTTGAGCGGAGAGACCCAGTACTTC	CASSLSGETQYF
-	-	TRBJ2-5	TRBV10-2	TGCGCCAGCACACTACGGGGCCAAGAGACCCAGTACTTC	CASTLRGQETQYF
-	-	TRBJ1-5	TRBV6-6	TGTGCCAGCAGTTATGTAGTTAATCAGCCCCAGCATTTT	CASSYVVNQPQHF
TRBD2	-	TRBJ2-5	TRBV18	TGTGCCAGCTCACCGGGGGTAGCGGGAAAAGAGACCCAGTACTTC	CASSPGVAGKETQYF
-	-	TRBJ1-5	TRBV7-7	TGTGCTAGCAGCCCTACCGCGGGGGATCAGCCCCAGCATTTT	CASSPTAGDQPQHF
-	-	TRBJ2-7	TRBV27	TGTGCCAGCAGTTTACAGGGAGGTTGGTACGAGCAGTACTTC	CASSLQGGWYEQYF
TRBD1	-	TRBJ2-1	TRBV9	TGTGCCAGCAGCGTAGAACAGGGGGCTTACAATGAGCAGTTCTTC	CASSVEQGAYNEQFF
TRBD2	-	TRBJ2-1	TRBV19	TGTGCCAGTAGCATTACTAGCGGCCCCCCCCGGGGGCAGTTCTTC	CASSITSGPPRGQFF
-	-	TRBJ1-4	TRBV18	TGTGCCAGCTCAAGGGGCACTGGGGAAAAACTGTTTTTT	CASSRGTGEKLFF
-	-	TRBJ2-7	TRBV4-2	TGTGCCAGCAGCCAAGATCAGCAGGGAAGGGAGCAGTACTTC	CASSQDQQGREQYF
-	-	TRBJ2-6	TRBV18	TGTGCCAGCTCACCCCTGAGACACCACTCTGGGGCCAACGTCCTGACTTTC	CASSPLRHHSGANVLTF
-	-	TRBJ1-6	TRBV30	TGTGCCTGGAGCAGCGGTAATTCACCCCTCCACTTT	CAWSSGNSPLHF
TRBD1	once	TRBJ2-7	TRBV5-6	TGTGCCAGCAGCTTCTCTACCTCCGGACAGGCCTCCTACGAGCAGTACTTC	CASSFSTSGQASYEQYF
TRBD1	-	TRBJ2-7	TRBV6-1	TGTGCCAGCACCCAGACAGGGGGATCCTACGAGCAGTACTTC	CASTQTGGSYEQYF
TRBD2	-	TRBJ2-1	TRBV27	TGTGCCAGCAGTCCACTAGCGGGAGGGCCCCACAATGAGCAGTTCTTC	CASSPLAGGPHNEQFF
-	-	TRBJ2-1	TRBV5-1	TGCGCCAGCAGTCTTGGGCCTTGGGAGCAGTTCTTC	CASSLGPWEQFF
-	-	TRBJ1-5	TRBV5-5	TGTGCCAGCAGCTTGGGGGGAGATAGGACCCAGCATTTT	CASSLGGDRTQHF
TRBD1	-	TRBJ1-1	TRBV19	TGTGCCAGTAAGGAGGGGGCATGGACCACTGAAGCTTTCTTT	CASKEGAWTTEAFF
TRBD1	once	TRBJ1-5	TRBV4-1	TGCGCCAGCAGCCAGGACAGGGGGGATCAGCCCCAGCATTTT	CASSQDRGDQPQHF
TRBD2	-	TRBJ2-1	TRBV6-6	TGTGCCAGCCACTTGGGGGGGAGCCAGTACAATGAGCAGTTCTTC	CASHLGGSQYNEQFF
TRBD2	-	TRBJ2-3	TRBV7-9	TGTGCCAGCAGCTTAGGGACTAGCGGGGGGAGCACAGATACGCAGTATTTT	CASSLGTSGGSTDTQYF